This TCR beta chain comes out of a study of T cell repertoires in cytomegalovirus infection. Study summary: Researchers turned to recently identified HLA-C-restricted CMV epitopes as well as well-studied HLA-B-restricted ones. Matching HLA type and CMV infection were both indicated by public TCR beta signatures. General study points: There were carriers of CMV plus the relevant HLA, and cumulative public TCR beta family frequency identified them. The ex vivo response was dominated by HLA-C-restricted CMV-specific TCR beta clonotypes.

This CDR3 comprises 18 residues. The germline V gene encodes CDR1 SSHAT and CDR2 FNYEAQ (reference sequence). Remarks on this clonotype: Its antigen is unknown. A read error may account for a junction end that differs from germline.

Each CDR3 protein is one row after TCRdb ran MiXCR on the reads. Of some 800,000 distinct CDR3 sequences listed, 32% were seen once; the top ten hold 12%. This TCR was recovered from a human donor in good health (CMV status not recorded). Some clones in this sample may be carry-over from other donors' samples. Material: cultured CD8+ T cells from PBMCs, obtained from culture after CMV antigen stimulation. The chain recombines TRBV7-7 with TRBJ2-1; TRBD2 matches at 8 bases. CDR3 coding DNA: TGTGCTAGCAGCCCCTTTTTAGTAGCGGGGAGCTCCTACAATGAGCAGTTCTTC. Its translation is CASSPFLVAGSSYNEQFF.